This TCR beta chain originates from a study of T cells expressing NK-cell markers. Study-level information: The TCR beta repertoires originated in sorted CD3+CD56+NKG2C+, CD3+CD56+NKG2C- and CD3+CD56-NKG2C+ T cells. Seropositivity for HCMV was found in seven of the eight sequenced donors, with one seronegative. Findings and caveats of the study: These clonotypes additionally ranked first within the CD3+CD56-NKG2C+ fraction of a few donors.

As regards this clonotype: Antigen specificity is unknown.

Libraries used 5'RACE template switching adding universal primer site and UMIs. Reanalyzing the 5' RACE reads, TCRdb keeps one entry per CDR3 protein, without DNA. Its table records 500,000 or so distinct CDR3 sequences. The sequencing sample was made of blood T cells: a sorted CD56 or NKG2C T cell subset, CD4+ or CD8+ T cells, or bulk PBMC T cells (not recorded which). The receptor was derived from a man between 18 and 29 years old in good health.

This CDR3 is CAWSVLRSPYNEQFF. The chain joins TRBV30 to TRBJ2-1; TCRdb's D call of TRBD1 is untestable without DNA. The CDR3 is 15 amino acids. Per germline, CDR1 GTSNPN and CDR2 SVGIG (reference sequence).